Shown below are 17 T cell receptor beta chains from a single sample sequenced in a study of blood T cell repertoires in COVID-19 (dated by TCRdb to 2018 to 2020). Library prep was done by the immunoSEQ multiplex PCR assay. TCRdb provides this immuneACCESS table in a form limited to in-frame rearrangements. Some clones are lacking; in checked studies, under half of them reflect an unresolved V gene, and why the rest are absent is not known. In this sample the table shows about 160,000 clones, around 87% of which occur a single time. Clones ranked in the top ten supply roughly 13% of the sample. Sequencing used peripheral blood. The source of these receptors is a man aged 18 to 30 with COVID-19, enrolled during active disease.

The genes are TRBV25-1 and TRBJ2-7, with D unclear. This CDR3 spans 12 amino acids. CDR1 is MGHDK, CDR2 SYGVNS, per germline. Trimming pared 5 bases from V and 0 bases from J, leaving 5 bases between. Here the CDR3 DNA reads TGTGCCAGCAGTTCTTTCTCCTACGAGCAGTACTTC. It yields the protein CASSSFSYEQYF.

The chain combines TRBV2 with TRBJ2-1; D might be TRBD1 (5 bases). V was pared by 9 bases and J by 0 bases, with 12 bases between. CDR1 is SNHLY, CDR2 FYNNEI, per germline. The CDR3 is made up of 14 amino acids. CDR3 protein: CASPTGSSYNEQFF. The CDR3, as DNA: TGTGCCAGTCCCACAGGTAGCTCCTACAATGAGCAGTTCTTC. Using reference TRBV2 and TRBJ2-1 for the parts outside the CDR3, the full variable domain is EPEVTQTPSHQVTQMGQEVILRCVPISNHLYFYWYRQILGQKVEFLVSFYNNEISEKSEIFDDQFSVERPDGSNFTLKIRSTKLEDSAMYFCASPTGSSYNEQFFGPGTRLTVL.

The chain couples TRBV28 to TRBJ1-4, with 7 positions matching TRBD1. The CDR3 contains 15 residues. Looked up from germline, CDR1 is MDHEN and CDR2 is SYDVKM. V shed 8 bases, J shed 3 bases, and the junction held 9 bases outside the gene matches. As DNA, the CDR3 is TGTGCCAGCGGAAGAAGGGGGCATGCTAATGAAAAACTGTTTTTT. It translates to CASGRRGHANEKLFF.

The chain uses TRBV5-1 and TRBJ2-3, with TRBD2 matching 10 bases. The V gene's germline CDR1 is SGHRS and CDR2 YFSETQ. The V gene end was trimmed by 4 bases and the J gene end by 2 bases; junction bases not matched to a gene: 13. This CDR3 has 18 amino acids. The CDR3 sequence is CASSLSGPAGGVTDTQYF. In nucleotides, the CDR3 is TGCGCCAGCAGCCTCTCGGGGCCAGCGGGAGGGGTCACAGATACGCAGTATTTT.

The rearrangement uses TRBV10-3 and TRBJ2-1, with TRBD2 matching 10 bases. The CDR3 spans 15 residues. The junction had 11 bases not matched to a gene; V was cut back by 8 bases and J by 7 bases. Germline CDR1 ENHRY, CDR2 SYGVKD. The CDR3 coding sequence is TGTGCCATCCAGGGAGCGGGAGGGTCGGGGAATGAGCAGTTCTTC. This sequence encodes CAIQGAGGSGNEQFF.

This clone has a single count. The rearrangement joins TRBV11-1 to TRBJ2-7; TRBD2 agrees at 13 bases. V lost 5 bases, J lost 4 bases, and 8 bases stayed unmatched. Germline lookup yields CDR1 SGHAT and CDR2 FQDESV (reference sequence). The CDR3 loop spans 16 amino acids. CDR3 nucleotide sequence: TGTGCCAGCAGCAAAGATCGGGGACTAGCGGGATACGAGCAGTACTTC. It encodes CASSKDRGLAGYEQYF.

The gene calls are TRBV6-2 or TRBV6-3 and TRBJ2-4, with 9 bases that match TRBD2. V was clipped by 6 bases and J by 9 bases; unmatched bases: 12. Germline loops: CDR1 MNHEY, CDR2 SVGEGT. This CDR3 is 15 amino acids long. CDR3 loop: CASSLAPSGAAIQYF. For the CDR3, the DNA is TGTGCCAGCAGCCTAGCTCCTAGCGGGGCGGCCATTCAGTACTTC.

This chain links TRBV25-1 with TRBJ2-7; possible D gene TRBD1, 5 bases. This CDR3 comprises 15 residues. V was cut by 1 base and J by 3 bases, with 13 bases left in between. Looked up from germline, CDR1 is MGHDK and CDR2 is SYGVNS. The CDR3 nucleotides read TGTGCCAGCAGTGAATCGGGCAGGGCCGACTACGAGCAGTACTTC. It yields the protein CASSESGRADYEQYF.

V usage is TRBV7-3 and J usage is TRBJ2-5, with 7 positions matching TRBD2. The CDR3 is 14 amino acids. V shed 7 bases and J 1 base; nucleotides not matched to a gene: 6. Looked up from germline, CDR1 is SGHTA and CDR2 is FQGTGA. The CDR3 spells CASNSGGFQETQYF. In nucleotides, the CDR3 is TGTGCCAGCAACTCCGGGGGGTTCCAAGAGACCCAGTACTTC.

The J gene is TRBJ2-3, the V gene TRBV9; 8 bases fit TRBD2. The trim removed 0 bases at V and 3 bases at J, leaving 3 bases unmatched. The CDR3 has 15 amino acids. CDR1 is SGDLS, CDR2 YYNGEE, per germline. Written as DNA, the CDR3 is TGTGCCAGCAGCGTAGCGGGAGGGGGGACAGATACGCAGTATTTT. It encodes CASSVAGGGTDTQYF.

This rearrangement joins TRBV28 to TRBJ2-6, with D tentatively TRBD2 (5 bases). This CDR3 has 17 amino acids. Trimming pared 8 bases from V and 0 bases from J, leaving 17 bases between. The V gene's germline CDR1 is MDHEN and CDR2 SYDVKM. The CDR3 here is CASETRVERSGANVLTF. Here the CDR3 DNA reads TGTGCCAGCGAAACGCGGGTGGAACGCTCTGGGGCCAACGTCCTGACTTTC.

The chain couples TRBV7-2 to TRBJ2-7; D may be TRBD2 (5 bases). The V gene's germline CDR1 is SGHTA and CDR2 FQGNSA. V gave up 5 bases and J gave up 2 bases, with 16 bases separating them. The CDR3 consists of 15 residues. CDR3 coding DNA: TGTGCCAGCAGCCAAGGGTCCAGCGGTACCTACGAGCAGTACTTC. The encoded protein is CASSQGSSGTYEQYF.

The rearrangement uses TRBV6-5 and TRBJ2-3; 7 positions match TRBD1. V lost 5 bases to trimming and J lost 1 base; unmatched junction nucleotides: 3. The germline V gene has CDR1 MNHEY and CDR2 SVGAGI. The CDR3 totals 14 residues. In DNA form, the CDR3 reads TGTGCCAGCAGTAGAGGGGGCGGCACAGATACGCAGTATTTT. Its translation is CASSRGGGTDTQYF.

This chain connects TRBV9 to TRBJ2-3, with TRBD1 as a possible D gene (6 bases). CDR3 length: 16 amino acids. Trimming removed 4 bases from V and 3 bases from J, with 18 bases in between. Germline V gene data show CDR1 as SGDLS and CDR2 as YYNGEE. The CDR3 is CASSFPKGEVTDTQYF. As DNA, the CDR3 is TGTGCCAGCAGCTTCCCCAAGGGGGAAGTAACAGATACGCAGTATTTT.

The chain joins TRBV4-3 to TRBJ2-7; 9 bases map to TRBD1. V was clipped by 4 bases and J by 3 bases; unmatched bases: 7. Germline values: CDR1 LGHNA, CDR2 YSLEER. CDR3 size: 15 residues. This CDR3 is CASSPRDRDYYEQYF. CDR3 nucleotides: TGCGCCAGCAGCCCCCGGGACAGGGATTACTACGAGCAGTACTTC.

This clone appeared a single time. The J gene is TRBJ2-1, the V gene TRBV14, with D possibly matching TRBD2 (5 bases). The CDR3 consists of 17 residues. Trimming stripped 2 bases from V and 4 bases from J, with 18 bases between. Looked up from germline, CDR1 is SGHDN and CDR2 is FVKESK. The chain's CDR3 is CASSQIKGLKKYNEQFF. CDR3 DNA: TGTGCCAGCAGCCAAATCAAAGGACTTAAAAAATACAATGAGCAGTTCTTC.

The CDR3 DNA is TGTGCCAGTAGTATATCGACTAGCGGGTACAATGAGCAGTTCTTC. This translates into CASSISTSGYNEQFF. The V call is TRBV19, the J call TRBJ2-1, with 10 bases matching TRBD2. The V gene's germline CDR1 is LNHDA and CDR2 SQIVND (reference sequence). The CDR3 consists of 15 residues. J lost 4 bases, V lost 2 bases, and 2 bases had no gene match.